The rows below give T cell receptor beta chains drawn from one sample of a study of blood T cell repertoires in COVID-19. The table came from immunoSEQ multiplex PCR; TCRdb's copy has only in-frame clones and leaves some out. Of around 200,000 clones listed, around 87% were seen once; the top ten hold roughly 2.6%. The material sequenced was peripheral blood. The source of these receptors is a man aged 35 to 55 with active or convalescent COVID-19. Both conserved end residues are part of each CDR3. The order of the fields is D gene, J gene, V gene, clone size, CDR3 DNA, CDR3 protein. A D gene is named only where the DNA matches it firmly. The listing skips clone size in some rows; elsewhere it reads once, few, many or a size class.

d_gene: .
j_gene: TRBJ1-6
v_gene: TRBV6-2/TRBV6-3
abundance: .
CDR3nt: TGTGCCAGCAGTTTCTATTCCGGGACACTAAATTCACCCCTCCACTTT
CDR3aa: CASSFYSGTLNSPLHF

d_gene: TRBD1
j_gene: TRBJ1-1
v_gene: TRBV20-1
abundance: .
CDR3nt: TGCAGTGCTGGAACACAGGGGGGAGCTTTCTTT
CDR3aa: CSAGTQGGAFF

d_gene: .
j_gene: TRBJ1-3
v_gene: TRBV5-5
abundance: .
CDR3nt: TGTGCCAGCAGCTCGGACAGCAGCTCTGGAAACACCATATATTTT
CDR3aa: CASSSDSSSGNTIYF

d_gene: .
j_gene: TRBJ1-4
v_gene: TRBV6-5
abundance: .
CDR3nt: TGTGCCAGCAGTTACTCGACAGCAAGGGAATTGGGAAAACTGTTTTTT
CDR3aa: CASSYSTARELGKLFF

d_gene: .
j_gene: TRBJ2-1
v_gene: TRBV24-1
abundance: .
CDR3nt: TGTGCCACCAGTGATTGGGCAGGCCTCTCCTACAATGAGCAGTTCTTC
CDR3aa: CATSDWAGLSYNEQFF

d_gene: TRBD1
j_gene: TRBJ1-6
v_gene: TRBV2
abundance: .
CDR3nt: TGTGCCAGCACAGACAGGGATGGGCGTAATTCACCCCTCCACTTT
CDR3aa: CASTDRDGRNSPLHF

d_gene: .
j_gene: TRBJ2-3
v_gene: TRBV7-3
abundance: few
CDR3nt: TGTGCCAGCAGCTTAAGGAGGGTCACAGATACGCAGTATTTT
CDR3aa: CASSLRRVTDTQYF

d_gene: TRBD1
j_gene: TRBJ1-6
v_gene: TRBV3-1/TRBV3-2
abundance: .
CDR3nt: TGTGCCAGCAGCCAAGAACAGGGGTGGAATTCACCCCTCCACTTT
CDR3aa: CASSQEQGWNSPLHF

d_gene: .
j_gene: TRBJ2-1
v_gene: TRBV27
abundance: .
CDR3nt: TGTGCCACCGGAAGAGGATACAATGAGCAGTTCTTC
CDR3aa: CATGRGYNEQFF

d_gene: TRBD1
j_gene: TRBJ1-5
v_gene: TRBV3-1/TRBV3-2
abundance: .
CDR3nt: TGTGCCAGCAGCCAAACCTCCGGGACAGGGGGTAATCAGCCCCAGCATTTT
CDR3aa: CASSQTSGTGGNQPQHF

d_gene: TRBD2
j_gene: TRBJ2-1
v_gene: TRBV11-2
abundance: few
CDR3nt: TGTGCCAGCAGCTTAAGCGGGGGAAATTCCTACAATGAGCAGTTCTTC
CDR3aa: CASSLSGGNSYNEQFF

d_gene: .
j_gene: TRBJ2-7
v_gene: TRBV18
abundance: .
CDR3nt: TGTGCCAGCTCACCTGGACAGAACACCCTGAACGAGCAGTACTTC
CDR3aa: CASSPGQNTLNEQYF

d_gene: .
j_gene: TRBJ2-1
v_gene: TRBV7-3
abundance: .
CDR3nt: TGTGCCAGCAGCTTCAATTACAATGAGCAGTTCTTC
CDR3aa: CASSFNYNEQFF

d_gene: TRBD1
j_gene: TRBJ1-2
v_gene: TRBV9
abundance: once
CDR3nt: TGTGCCAGCAGCCTAGGACAGGGCGCTAACTATGGCTACACCTTC
CDR3aa: CASSLGQGANYGYTF

d_gene: .
j_gene: TRBJ2-5
v_gene: TRBV3-1/TRBV3-2
abundance: .
CDR3nt: TGTGCCAGCAGCCAAGATTTGGGGGGGCGCGAAGAGACCCAGTACTTC
CDR3aa: CASSQDLGGREETQYF

d_gene: .
j_gene: TRBJ2-4
v_gene: TRBV7-2
abundance: .
CDR3nt: TGTGCCAGCAGCTCATTAACAGGGGGGGCGAACATTCAGTACTTC
CDR3aa: CASSSLTGGANIQYF

d_gene: TRBD1
j_gene: TRBJ1-2
v_gene: TRBV12-3/TRBV12-4
abundance: once
CDR3nt: TGTGCCAGCAGTACAGACAGGGGGCTTGGCTACACCTTC
CDR3aa: CASSTDRGLGYTF

d_gene: .
j_gene: TRBJ2-3
v_gene: TRBV2
abundance: .
CDR3nt: TGTGCCAGCAGTCCCTCGGGACTCCCCGAGGATACGCAGTATTTT
CDR3aa: CASSPSGLPEDTQYF

d_gene: .
j_gene: TRBJ1-6
v_gene: TRBV4-3
abundance: .
CDR3nt: TGCGCCAGCAGCCAAGGGGTATTAACACAGAATAATTCACCCCTCCACTTT
CDR3aa: CASSQGVLTQNNSPLHF

d_gene: .
j_gene: TRBJ1-1
v_gene: TRBV18
abundance: .
CDR3nt: TGTGCCAGCTCACGTACAGAAATGAACACTGAAGCTTTCTTT
CDR3aa: CASSRTEMNTEAFF

d_gene: TRBD1
j_gene: TRBJ1-3
v_gene: TRBV5-6
abundance: .
CDR3nt: TGTGCCAGCAGCTTATGGACAGGGATGAGAGACACCATATATTTT
CDR3aa: CASSLWTGMRDTIYF

d_gene: TRBD2
j_gene: TRBJ2-7
v_gene: TRBV13
abundance: .
CDR3nt: TGTGCCAGCAGCTTATTTGGGACTAGCGGGGGCGAGCAGTACTTC
CDR3aa: CASSLFGTSGGEQYF

d_gene: .
j_gene: TRBJ2-5
v_gene: TRBV2
abundance: .
CDR3nt: TGTGCCAGCAAACCGGCGGCGGAGACCCAGTACTTC
CDR3aa: CASKPAAETQYF

d_gene: .
j_gene: TRBJ1-4
v_gene: TRBV4-1
abundance: .
CDR3nt: TGCGCCAGCGGTCGGGGAAACAATGAAAAACTGTTTTTT
CDR3aa: CASGRGNNEKLFF

d_gene: .
j_gene: TRBJ1-2
v_gene: TRBV12-3/TRBV12-4
abundance: .
CDR3nt: TGTGCCAGCAGTTTAAGGGCAGGGAATGGCTACACCTTC
CDR3aa: CASSLRAGNGYTF

d_gene: .
j_gene: TRBJ2-7
v_gene: TRBV29-1
abundance: .
CDR3nt: TGCAGCGTTGTATCCGCCTACGAGCAGTACTTC
CDR3aa: CSVVSAYEQYF

d_gene: TRBD1
j_gene: TRBJ1-4
v_gene: TRBV5-1
abundance: .
CDR3nt: TGCGCCAGCAGCCCGGGGACAGTCGCAACTAATGAAAAACTGTTTTTT
CDR3aa: CASSPGTVATNEKLFF

d_gene: .
j_gene: TRBJ1-6
v_gene: TRBV19
abundance: .
CDR3nt: TGTGCCAGTAGTGAGGAGGCCCGCATTTCACCCCTCCACTTT
CDR3aa: CASSEEARISPLHF

d_gene: TRBD1
j_gene: TRBJ1-6
v_gene: TRBV4-1
abundance: .
CDR3nt: TGCGCCAGCAGCCAAGCGACAGGGGTTACGAATTCACCCCTCCACTTT
CDR3aa: CASSQATGVTNSPLHF

d_gene: .
j_gene: TRBJ2-1
v_gene: TRBV15
abundance: .
CDR3nt: TGTGCCACTTCCCGAGGGCTCGGATCCTACAATGAGCAGTTCTTC
CDR3aa: CATSRGLGSYNEQFF

d_gene: TRBD1
j_gene: TRBJ1-1
v_gene: TRBV7-6
abundance: .
CDR3nt: TGTGCCAGCAGCTTAACACAGGGGGCGAACACTGAAGCTTTCTTT
CDR3aa: CASSLTQGANTEAFF

d_gene: .
j_gene: TRBJ1-5
v_gene: TRBV15
abundance: once
CDR3nt: TGTGCCACCAGCAGAGATCGAACAGTCAATCAGCCCCAGCATTTT
CDR3aa: CATSRDRTVNQPQHF

d_gene: .
j_gene: TRBJ2-5
v_gene: TRBV19
abundance: .
CDR3nt: TGTGCCAGTAGTGGAAGAATGGGCCCGAACTCCCAAGAGACCCAGTACTTC
CDR3aa: CASSGRMGPNSQETQYF

d_gene: .
j_gene: TRBJ1-1
v_gene: TRBV5-4
abundance: .
CDR3nt: TGTGCCAGCAGCTTGCTGGGGGGAAATACTGAAGCTTTCTTT
CDR3aa: CASSLLGGNTEAFF

d_gene: .
j_gene: TRBJ2-1
v_gene: TRBV5-1
abundance: .
CDR3nt: TGCGCCAGCAGCCAGGCCACTGCCGCAGAGCAGTTCTTC
CDR3aa: CASSQATAAEQFF

d_gene: .
j_gene: TRBJ1-6
v_gene: TRBV28
abundance: .
CDR3nt: TGTGCCAGCAGTCCGCCTCGGGGAGTAAATTCACCCCTCCACTTT
CDR3aa: CASSPPRGVNSPLHF

d_gene: TRBD1
j_gene: TRBJ1-3
v_gene: TRBV4-2
abundance: .
CDR3nt: TGTGCCAGCAGCCAGGCCACAGGGGTAGATCCGGGAAACACCATATATTTT
CDR3aa: CASSQATGVDPGNTIYF

d_gene: .
j_gene: TRBJ1-6
v_gene: TRBV30
abundance: .
CDR3nt: TGTGCCTCGCAGGACAGTTATAATTCACCCCTCCACTTT
CDR3aa: CASQDSYNSPLHF

d_gene: TRBD1
j_gene: TRBJ1-1
v_gene: TRBV7-3
abundance: .
CDR3nt: TGTGCCAGCAGCTTAACGGGGACAGTTTCGGACACTGAAGCTTTCTTT
CDR3aa: CASSLTGTVSDTEAFF

d_gene: .
j_gene: TRBJ2-2
v_gene: TRBV9
abundance: once
CDR3nt: TGTGCCAGCAGCGTAGCCCGGAGGGCCCCCCTTGCCGGGGAGCTGTTTTTT
CDR3aa: CASSVARRAPLAGELFF

d_gene: TRBD1
j_gene: TRBJ1-5
v_gene: TRBV6-5
abundance: .
CDR3nt: TGTGCCAGCAGTTACTTGACAGGGGGCCCCAATCAGCCCCAGCATTTT
CDR3aa: CASSYLTGGPNQPQHF

d_gene: TRBD1
j_gene: TRBJ1-3
v_gene: TRBV6-5
abundance: .
CDR3nt: TGTGCCAGCAGTTACCTTGGGACAGGCTCTGGAAACACCATATATTTT
CDR3aa: CASSYLGTGSGNTIYF

d_gene: .
j_gene: TRBJ1-6
v_gene: TRBV9
abundance: .
CDR3nt: TGTGCCAGCAGCGCCTCGGCGCAGGGAGGCAATTCACCCCTCCACTTT
CDR3aa: CASSASAQGGNSPLHF

d_gene: TRBD1
j_gene: TRBJ1-3
v_gene: TRBV4-2
abundance: .
CDR3nt: TGTGCCAGCAGCCAAGCGGGACAGGGGTACTCTGGAAACACCATATATTTT
CDR3aa: CASSQAGQGYSGNTIYF

d_gene: .
j_gene: TRBJ1-5
v_gene: TRBV11-2
abundance: .
CDR3nt: TGTGCCAGCAGCTCAGTTAGCAATCAGCCCCAGCATTTT
CDR3aa: CASSSVSNQPQHF

d_gene: TRBD1
j_gene: TRBJ2-7
v_gene: TRBV10-2
abundance: .
CDR3nt: TGCGCCAGCAGTCAGGACAGGGGGCGCGGTTACGAGCAGTACTTC
CDR3aa: CASSQDRGRGYEQYF

d_gene: .
j_gene: TRBJ1-2
v_gene: TRBV30
abundance: .
CDR3nt: TGTGCCTGGAGTGGGGGGCATGACTATGGCTACACCTTC
CDR3aa: CAWSGGHDYGYTF

d_gene: TRBD2
j_gene: TRBJ2-1
v_gene: TRBV5-4
abundance: .
CDR3nt: TGTGCCAGCAGCTTGGCGACTAGCGGTAACTACAATGAGCAGTTCTTC
CDR3aa: CASSLATSGNYNEQFF

d_gene: TRBD1
j_gene: TRBJ1-1
v_gene: TRBV4-3
abundance: few
CDR3nt: TGCGCCAGCAGCCAGACCAACAGGGGGAGGACTGAAGCTTTCTTT
CDR3aa: CASSQTNRGRTEAFF

d_gene: .
j_gene: TRBJ1-2
v_gene: TRBV3-1/TRBV3-2
abundance: .
CDR3nt: TGTGCCAGCAGCCAAGACAGGGTCGCTTTTTTGACCTACACCTTC
CDR3aa: CASSQDRVAFLTYTF

d_gene: .
j_gene: TRBJ1-5
v_gene: TRBV3-1/TRBV3-2
abundance: .
CDR3nt: TGTGCCAGCAGCCCGGGGGTACTTAGTAACAATCAGCCCCAGCATTTT
CDR3aa: CASSPGVLSNNQPQHF

d_gene: .
j_gene: TRBJ1-5
v_gene: TRBV7-2
abundance: once
CDR3nt: TGTGCCAGCAGCCCCCAGGGTACCTATAGCAATCAGCCCCAGCATTTT
CDR3aa: CASSPQGTYSNQPQHF

d_gene: .
j_gene: TRBJ1-6
v_gene: TRBV5-5
abundance: .
CDR3nt: TGTGCCAGCAGCTTCGAAAAGGTTAGCTCACCCCTCCACTTT
CDR3aa: CASSFEKVSSPLHF

d_gene: TRBD2
j_gene: TRBJ2-1
v_gene: TRBV27
abundance: .
CDR3nt: TGTGCCAGCAGTTCGTCTAGCGGGGGGAGGACCTACAATGAGCAGTTCTTC
CDR3aa: CASSSSSGGRTYNEQFF

d_gene: .
j_gene: TRBJ1-2
v_gene: TRBV7-9
abundance: .
CDR3nt: TGTGCCAGCAGCTTATCTGGCGAAACCAACAGTTATGGCTACACCTTC
CDR3aa: CASSLSGETNSYGYTF

d_gene: TRBD1
j_gene: TRBJ2-1
v_gene: TRBV2
abundance: .
CDR3nt: TGTGCCAGCAGTGAAGCCTCTGGGACAGGGATGGATGAGCAGTTCTTC
CDR3aa: CASSEASGTGMDEQFF

d_gene: TRBD2
j_gene: TRBJ2-1
v_gene: TRBV2
abundance: .
CDR3nt: TGTGCCAGCAGTGAAGCGATTTGGAAGACTAGCGGGGTGTACAATGAGCAGTTCTTC
CDR3aa: CASSEAIWKTSGVYNEQFF

d_gene: TRBD1
j_gene: TRBJ2-5
v_gene: TRBV2
abundance: .
CDR3nt: TGTGCCAGCAGTCGGTACAGGGGGCTACAAGAGACCCAGTACTTC
CDR3aa: CASSRYRGLQETQYF

d_gene: TRBD1
j_gene: TRBJ1-2
v_gene: TRBV4-1
abundance: few
CDR3nt: TGCGCCAGCAGCCAAGGACAGGGACTTAACTATGGCTACACCTTC
CDR3aa: CASSQGQGLNYGYTF

d_gene: TRBD1
j_gene: TRBJ2-1
v_gene: TRBV18
abundance: .
CDR3nt: TGTGCCAGCTCACCGACAGGGGATGAGCAGTTCTTC
CDR3aa: CASSPTGDEQFF